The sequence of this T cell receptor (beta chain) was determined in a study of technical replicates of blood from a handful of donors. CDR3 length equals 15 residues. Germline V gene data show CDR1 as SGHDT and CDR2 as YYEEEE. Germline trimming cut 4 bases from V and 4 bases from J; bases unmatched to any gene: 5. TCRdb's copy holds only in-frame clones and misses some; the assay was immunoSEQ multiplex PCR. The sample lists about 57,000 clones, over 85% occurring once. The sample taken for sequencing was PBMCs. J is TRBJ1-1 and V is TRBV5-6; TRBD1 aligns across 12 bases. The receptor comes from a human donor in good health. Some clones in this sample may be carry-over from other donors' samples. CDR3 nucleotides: TGTGCCAGCAGCAGACCGGGACAGGGGGCCACTGAAGCTTTCTTT. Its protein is CASSRPGQGATEAFF.